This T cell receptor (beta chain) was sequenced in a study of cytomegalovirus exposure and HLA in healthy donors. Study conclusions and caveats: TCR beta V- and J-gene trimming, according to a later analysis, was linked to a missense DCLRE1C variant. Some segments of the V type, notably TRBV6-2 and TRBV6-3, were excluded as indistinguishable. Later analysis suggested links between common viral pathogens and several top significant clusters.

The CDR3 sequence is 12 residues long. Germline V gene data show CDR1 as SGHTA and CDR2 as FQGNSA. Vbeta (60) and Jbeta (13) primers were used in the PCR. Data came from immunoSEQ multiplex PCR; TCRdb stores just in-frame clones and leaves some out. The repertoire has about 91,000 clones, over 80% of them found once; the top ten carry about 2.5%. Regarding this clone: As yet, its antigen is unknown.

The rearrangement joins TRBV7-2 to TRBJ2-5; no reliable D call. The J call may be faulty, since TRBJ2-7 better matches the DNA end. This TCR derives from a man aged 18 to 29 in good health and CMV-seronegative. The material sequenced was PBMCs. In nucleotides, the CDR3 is TGTGCCAGCAGCCCCCGCGATTACGAGCAGTACTTC. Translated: CASSPRDYEQYF.